This T cell receptor beta chain is from a study of memory CD4+ T cells and cytomegalovirus serostatus. Across the study: Healthy Belgian adult donors included nine or ten CMV-positive and some 25 CMV-negative people. Study-level points and caveats: Of 164 reported CMV TCRbeta sequences, 65 to 85 were found in memory CD4+ repertoires.

The assay was immunoSEQ multiplex PCR, and TCRdb's table has in-frame clones only and misses some. Among roughly 76,000 clones listed, approximately 78% were seen once. V was shortened by 3 bases and J by 1 base, with 7 bases between the two germline ends. This CDR3 is 13 amino acids long. Germline CDR1 is SGHNT and CDR2 is YYREEE (reference sequence). A few counts support this clone. As yet, its antigen is unknown. Single viable CD3+CD4+CD8-CD45RO+ cells were sorted as the memory CD4+ T cells. Positive selection with CD4 microbeads enriched total CD4+ T cells. The chain has TRBV5-4 and TRBJ1-1; TRBD1 might be the D (6 bases). The TCR originated in an adult in good health and CMV-seropositive. The sequencing input was memory CD4+ T cells from blood. CDR3 amino acids: CASSSGQNTEAFF. CDR3 DNA: TGTGCCAGCAGCTCGGGACAGAACACTGAAGCTTTCTTT.